These T cell receptor beta chains were read from a single sample in a study of monozygotic twins with inflammatory bowel disease. TCRdb re-called the 5' RACE reads and gives one entry per CDR3 protein, without DNA. The sample table includes some 83,000 distinct CDR3 sequences. Material: blood. The receptors come from a human donor with ulcerative colitis or Crohn's disease, or a healthy co-twin of an affected twin (not recorded which). Both conserved end residues are part of each CDR3.

J gene	V gene	CDR3 protein
TRBJ2-4	TRBV5-1	CASSLRAHRDIQYF
TRBJ2-5	TRBV5-6	CASSSVVGGKGRETQYF
TRBJ2-7	TRBV3-1	CASTQRAGTGGSEQYF
TRBJ2-7	TRBV24-1	CATSDGTGVEQYF
TRBJ1-1	TRBV19	CASSILRQKAFF
TRBJ2-3	TRBV11-3	CASSLGTSGWSDTQYF
TRBJ2-1	TRBV4-1	CASSQVGTGGEQFF
TRBJ2-7	TRBV5-1	CASSLETSGAYEQYF
TRBJ1-2	TRBV6-1	CASSTGQGSYGYTF
TRBJ2-5	TRBV20-1	CSARRAGRETQYF
TRBJ2-7	TRBV6-1	CASIPQGAASYEQYF
TRBJ1-1	TRBV5-6	CASSLPRTDTEAFF
TRBJ1-2	TRBV7-2	CASSLVGSGASGGYTF
TRBJ2-7	TRBV6-1	CASSLVGQSYEQYF
TRBJ1-1	TRBV2	CASRRDRNTEAFF
TRBJ2-2	TRBV12-3/TRBV12-4	CASSSMGLEPGELFF
TRBJ2-1	TRBV5-1	CASSLGTRVDEQFF
TRBJ1-4	TRBV18	CASSPGRSEKLFF
TRBJ1-1	TRBV6-5	CASSYGSLPDVSTEAFF
TRBJ2-2	TRBV3-1	CASSQGYNTGELFF
TRBJ2-7	TRBV12-3/TRBV12-4	CASSRGGIEQYF
TRBJ1-1	TRBV20-1	CSASRGTEAFF
TRBJ1-2	TRBV19	CASSMRGLLGYTF
TRBJ2-6	TRBV24-1	CATSALGSEGANVLTF
TRBJ1-6	TRBV7-6	CASSLARDGANSPLHF
TRBJ2-3	TRBV4-1	CASSQETGSSLTDTQYF
TRBJ1-1	TRBV12-3/TRBV12-4	CASSFKGLGIGDGTEAFF
TRBJ2-2	TRBV12-3/TRBV12-4	CASSSGTGLWTAGELFF
TRBJ2-3	TRBV6-4	CASSDGGSGGTDTQYF
TRBJ2-7	TRBV20-1	CSARDREMTYEQYF
TRBJ2-7	TRBV5-1	CASSLGRGLADEQYF
TRBJ2-3	TRBV5-1	CASSLAADPSTDTQYF
TRBJ2-2	TRBV12-3/TRBV12-4	CASSRGRATGELFF
TRBJ1-5	TRBV20-1	CSASLGNQPQHF
TRBJ1-2	TRBV5-5	CASSLRFGQGGGYTF
TRBJ1-5	TRBV18	CASSLQPGRRGQPQHF
TRBJ2-2	TRBV5-5	CASSFGTTNTGELFF
TRBJ2-1	TRBV9	CASSVLAGGRDEQFF
TRBJ1-6	TRBV20-1	CSARDWKVAGSPLHF
TRBJ1-4	TRBV5-6	CASSQQDATNEKLFF
TRBJ2-3	TRBV29-1	CSVEEDRATTDTQYF
TRBJ2-7	TRBV12-3/TRBV12-4	CASTRDRDRRDEQYF
TRBJ2-5	TRBV6-1	CASRALTVGRETQYF
TRBJ1-2	TRBV4-2	CASTSARVYQGMGGYTF
TRBJ1-1	TRBV5-1	CASSWGQRNTEAFF
TRBJ1-1	TRBV29-1	CSVVAGGTEAFF
TRBJ2-2	TRBV10-3	CAISEPFMAQGELFF
TRBJ1-6	TRBV7-2	CASSPGGGGSNSPLHF
TRBJ2-7	TRBV7-9	CASRVEGAYEQYF